A single sample gave rise to the 27 T cell receptor beta chains below, sequenced in a study of shared clonotypes between healthy human individuals. Profiled with immunoSEQ multiplex PCR; TCRdb holds only in-frame clones, not every one. The sample comprises about 2.4 million clones, roughly 93% of which are singletons, and 0.35% to 0.45% rests with the top ten. The sequenced material came from naive CD4+ T cells from PBMCs. The subset here: CD45RA+ positively selected. The source is a man aged 18 to 30 in good health. Some clones in this sample may be carry-over from other donors' samples.

The rearrangement joins TRBV28 to TRBJ2-1; D unresolved. Trimming took off 2 bases at V and 10 bases at J, with 12 bases between the two ends. This CDR3 comprises 13 residues. Germline V gene lookup returns CDR1 MDHEN and CDR2 SYDVKM. CDR3 nucleotide sequence: TGTGCCAGCAGTTTAGGCAGAAGTAGAGAGCAGTTCTTC. This codes for CASSLGRSREQFF.

On this clone itself: The sample contains more than one DNA sequence encoding this CDR3. This rearrangement joins TRBV5-1 to TRBJ1-2, with TRBD1 identical over 8 bases. The length of the CDR3 is 13 residues. V trimming: 2 bases; J trimming: 7 bases; junction bases outside the gene matches: 4. Germline values: CDR1 SGHRS, CDR2 YFSETQ. The CDR3 here is CASSFGQGSGYTF. CDR3 bases: TGCGCCAGCAGCTTCGGACAGGGCTCTGGCTACACCTTC.

The J gene is TRBJ1-2, the V gene TRBV10-3; D is unresolved. Germline assignment: CDR1 ENHRY and CDR2 SYGVKD. V lost 10 bases to trimming and J lost 4 bases, with 16 bases between them. This CDR3 has 13 amino acids. CDR3 sequence reads: CATTPDGPYGYTF. For the CDR3, the DNA is TGTGCCACCACTCCTGACGGCCCCTATGGCTACACCTTC.

Comments on this clone: The same CDR3 is also encoded by other DNA sequences in this sample. The chain has TRBV7-9 and TRBJ1-1; D uncertain. The V gene's germline CDR1 is SEHNR and CDR2 FQNEAQ (reference sequence). The CDR3 runs to 13 residues. V was pared by 3 bases and J by 4 bases, with 9 bases between. CDR3 coding DNA: TGTGCCAGCAGCTTTACTGGCGTCACTGAAGCTTTCTTT. Amino acids: CASSFTGVTEAFF.

This CDR3 is CASSLGISGGSYEQYF. The CDR3 DNA sequence: TGTGCCAGCAGTTTAGGGATTAGCGGGGGGTCCTACGAGCAGTACTTC. The chain joins TRBV28 to TRBJ2-7; TRBD2 agrees at 10 bases. V was clipped by 2 bases and J by 1 base; unmatched bases: 5. Germline CDR1 and CDR2: MDHEN and SYDVKM. The CDR3 has 16 amino acids.

This chain uses TRBV7-3 with TRBJ2-1, with 7 nucleotides matching TRBD1. This CDR3 has 15 amino acids. Germline V lookup: CDR1 SGHTA, CDR2 FQGTGA. V shed 2 bases and J 3 bases; nucleotides not matched to a gene: 4. CDR3 DNA: TGTGCCAGCAGCTTAGTGCAGGGGGTCTACAATGAGCAGTTCTTC. This sequence encodes CASSLVQGVYNEQFF.

CDR3 region: CASNRAGRTDTQYF. For the CDR3, the DNA is TGTGCCAGCAATCGGGCGGGTCGCACAGATACGCAGTATTTT. The V call is TRBV28, the J call TRBJ2-3; D may be TRBD2 (5 bases). The CDR3 loop spans 14 amino acids. The ends were cut back, 7 bases at V and 1 base at J, with 12 bases in the middle. CDR1 MDHEN and CDR2 SYDVKM come from the germline V gene.

The CDR3 DNA sequence: TGTGCCAGCAGTGAAGTGGCTCAAGAGACCCAGTACTTC. It specifies CASSEVAQETQYF. The chain has TRBV6-1 and TRBJ2-5; D uncertain. Trimming cost V 1 base and J 2 bases, with 5 bases left between them. CDR3 length: 13 amino acids. CDR1 is MNHNS and CDR2 is SASEGT in the germline V gene.

This clone was detected only once. The rearrangement uses TRBV2 and TRBJ2-1; 9 bases fit TRBD2. V was pared by 7 bases and J by 8 bases, with 12 bases of the junction left unmatched. The CDR3 sequence is 15 residues long. The V gene's germline CDR1 is SNHLY and CDR2 FYNNEI. Here the CDR3 reads CASTLEGGRADEQFF. DNA of the CDR3: TGTGCCAGCACTCTCGAGGGCGGGAGGGCCGATGAGCAGTTCTTC.

The rearrangement links TRBV6-1 to TRBJ1-5; D is perhaps TRBD1 (5 bases). V was pared by 5 bases and J by 3 bases, with 14 bases between. The germline gives CDR1 MNHNS, CDR2 SASEGT. The CDR3 consists of 15 residues. The CDR3: CASSPAGTFNQPQHF. The CDR3 coding sequence is TGTGCCAGCAGTCCCGCCGGGACGTTCAATCAGCCCCAGCATTTT.

The J gene is TRBJ2-3, the V gene TRBV29-1; D is unclear. The V gene lost 7 bases and the J gene lost 2 bases, with 7 bases spanning the gap. There are 11 residues in the CDR3. Germline assignment: CDR1 SQVTM and CDR2 ANQGSEA. The CDR3 coding sequence is TGCAGCGCGGGCCACACAGATACGCAGTATTTT. Translation gives CSAGHTDTQYF.

The rearrangement links TRBV5-1 to TRBJ2-3, with D tentatively TRBD1 (5 bases). Germline values: CDR1 SGHRS, CDR2 YFSETQ. The CDR3 loop spans 13 amino acids. Trimming left V 3 bases short and J 3 bases short, with 8 bases between. DNA of the CDR3: TGCGCCAGCAGCTGGCCAGGGACAGATACGCAGTATTTT. Translating it yields CASSWPGTDTQYF. The full variable domain, rest sourced from reference TRBV5-1 and TRBJ2-3, is KAGVTQTPRYLIKTRGQQVTLSCSPISGHRSVSWYQQTPGQGLQFLFEYFSETQRNKGNFPGRFSGRQFSNSRSEMNVSTLELGDSALYLCASSWPGTDTQYFGPGTRLTVL.

In DNA, the CDR3 is TGTGCCAGCAGTGAGAGGTCGGTCCAAAACTATGGCTACACCTTC. As protein: CASSERSVQNYGYTF. V is TRBV6-1 and J is TRBJ1-2; no reliable D call. The CDR3 runs to 15 residues. Trimming left V 3 bases short and J 2 bases short, with 13 bases between. The germline V gene encodes CDR1 MNHNS and CDR2 SASEGT.

The V gene is TRBV5-4, the J gene TRBJ2-3, with 8 bases matching TRBD2. The junction had 10 bases not matched to a gene; V was cut back by 0 bases and J by 4 bases. This CDR3 region has 17 residues. The germline V gene has CDR1 SGHNT and CDR2 YYREEE (reference sequence). The CDR3 here is CASSLVGPGRASDTQYF. CDR3 DNA: TGTGCCAGCAGCTTGGTTGGTCCCGGGAGGGCCTCAGATACGCAGTATTTT.

The rearrangement links TRBV5-1 to TRBJ2-1, with TRBD2 identical over 13 bases. The ends lost 2 bases at V and 6 bases at J; junction bases unmatched: 14. CDR3 size: 19 residues. CDR1 and CDR2 from the germline V gene are SGHRS and YFSETQ. CDR3 nucleotide sequence: TGCGCCAGCAGCTTACCGGGACTAGCGGGATCTTTTATGCGCAATGAGCAGTTCTTC. Translating it yields CASSLPGLAGSFMRNEQFF.

This rearrangement joins TRBV6-6 to TRBJ2-5; D ambiguous. The V gene's germline CDR1 is MNHNY and CDR2 SVGAGI (reference sequence). V was shortened by 7 bases and J by 1 base, with 13 bases between the two germline ends. The CDR3 consists of 14 residues. The CDR3 protein is CASMKVATQETQYF. The CDR3 DNA is TGTGCCAGCATGAAAGTCGCGACCCAAGAGACCCAGTACTTC.

The rearrangement uses TRBV11-2 and TRBJ1-1; maybe TRBD1 (5 bases). Trimming took off 1 base at V and 1 base at J, with 16 bases between the two ends. The V gene's germline CDR1 is SGHAT and CDR2 FQNNGV. The CDR3 loop spans 17 amino acids. The CDR3 protein is CASSLASPRQPNTEAFF. The CDR3 DNA reads TGTGCCAGCAGCTTAGCTTCCCCTAGACAGCCGAACACTGAAGCTTTCTTT.

The rearrangement joins TRBV5-1 to TRBJ2-5, with D tentatively TRBD1 or TRBD2 (6 bases each). The V gene lost 0 bases and the J gene lost 5 bases, with 11 bases spanning the gap. Germline-derived CDR1 and CDR2 are SGHRS and YFSETQ. The CDR3 contains 14 residues. CDR3 residues: CASSLGQEGETQYF. In nucleotides, the CDR3 is TGCGCCAGCAGCTTGGGACAGGAGGGGGAGACCCAGTACTTC. The full variable domain, rest sourced from reference TRBV5-1 and TRBJ2-5, is KAGVTQTPRYLIKTRGQQVTLSCSPISGHRSVSWYQQTPGQGLQFLFEYFSETQRNKGNFPGRFSGRQFSNSRSEMNVSTLELGDSALYLCASSLGQEGETQYFGPGTRLLVL.

This clone is a singleton in its sample. CDR3 sequence: CASSPLGAVNTGELFF. The CDR3 DNA is TGTGCCAGCAGCCCCCTAGGAGCCGTGAACACCGGGGAGCTGTTTTTT. The J gene is TRBJ2-2, the V gene TRBV7-3; D ambiguous. V lost 5 bases and J lost 1, with 14 bases in between. The CDR3 is 16 amino acids. In germline, CDR1 is SGHTA, CDR2 FQGTGA.

This rearrangement joins TRBV7-9 to TRBJ2-7, with 9 bases lining up with TRBD1. CDR3 length: 15 residues. V trimming: 5 bases; J trimming: 6 bases; junction bases outside the gene matches: 11. Germline loops: CDR1 SEHNR, CDR2 FQNEAQ (reference sequence). CDR3 in DNA: TGTGCCAGCAGCCGCGTCGGACAGGGGACCGGCGAGCAGTACTTC. It codes for CASSRVGQGTGEQYF.

Note on this clone: Other DNA variants within this sample encode the same CDR3. The chain couples TRBV5-1 to TRBJ1-5, with TRBD1 matching 8 bases. The germline gives CDR1 SGHRS, CDR2 YFSETQ. The CDR3 covers 15 residues. V lost 0 bases to trimming and J lost 3 bases; unmatched junction nucleotides: 2. CDR3 amino acids: CASSLGTGNNQPQHF. The CDR3 DNA is TGCGCCAGCAGCTTGGGGACAGGGAACAATCAGCCCCAGCATTTT.

Notes on this clone: In the same sample, other DNA sequences code for this CDR3. This chain uses TRBV5-1 with TRBJ1-5; no definite D call. Trimming took off 0 bases at V and 2 bases at J, with 6 bases between the two ends. In germline, CDR1 is SGHRS, CDR2 YFSETQ. The CDR3 length is 14 residues. In DNA form, the CDR3 reads TGCGCCAGCAGCTTGGCCGGCGGCAATCAGCCCCAGCATTTT. This translates into CASSLAGGNQPQHF. Full variable domain (outside the CDR3, taken from reference TRBV5-1 and TRBJ1-5): KAGVTQTPRYLIKTRGQQVTLSCSPISGHRSVSWYQQTPGQGLQFLFEYFSETQRNKGNFPGRFSGRQFSNSRSEMNVSTLELGDSALYLCASSLAGGNQPQHFGDGTRLSIL.

A remark on this clone: This specimen includes other DNA sequences encoding the same CDR3. The chain carries TRBV5-1 and TRBJ2-5; D perhaps matches TRBD1 (6 bases). CDR3 length equals 13 residues. CDR1 is SGHRS and CDR2 is YFSETQ in the germline V gene. V was pared by 3 bases and J by 2 bases, with 8 bases between. The CDR3 DNA reads as TGCGCCAGCAGCTCCCAGGGGCAAGAGACCCAGTACTTC. Amino acid sequence: CASSSQGQETQYF.

In this sample, this clone turned up once. The V and J genes are TRBV29-1 and TRBJ2-1, with 10 bases identical to TRBD2. CDR3 length: 14 amino acids. Germline loops: CDR1 SQVTM, CDR2 ANQGSEA. The junction had 8 bases not matched to a gene; V was cut back by 6 bases and J by 6 bases. The CDR3 region is CSVGELAGANEQFF. CDR3 in DNA: TGCAGCGTAGGCGAGCTAGCGGGAGCCAATGAGCAGTTCTTC.

The J gene is TRBJ2-5, the V gene TRBV7-2; a weak D match, TRBD2 (5 bases). With 5 bases removed from V and 3 bases from J, the gap between germline ends came to 16 bases. The CDR3 loop spans 15 amino acids. The germline gives CDR1 SGHTA, CDR2 FQGNSA. CDR3 sequence: CASSPELVGKETQYF. In DNA form, the CDR3 reads TGTGCCAGCAGCCCAGAACTAGTGGGGAAAGAGACCCAGTACTTC.

J is TRBJ2-3 and V is TRBV18; TRBD1 matches at 7 bases. The length of the CDR3 is 17 residues. CDR1 and CDR2 from the germline V gene are KGHSH and LQKENI. Unmatched junction bases numbered 9, after V lost 1 base and J lost 2 bases. The CDR3 is CASSPLDRASNTDTQYF. CDR3 nucleotides: TGTGCCAGCTCACCACTAGACAGGGCCAGTAACACAGATACGCAGTATTTT.

Only one count was recorded for this clone. The V and J genes are TRBV11-2 and TRBJ1-4, with TRBD1 matching over 9 bases. J lost 3 bases, V lost 6 bases, and 5 bases had no gene match. Germline V CDR1 and CDR2: SGHAT, FQNNGV. CDR3 length: 15 residues. CDR3 in amino acids: CASSFTGGSNEKLFF. Written as DNA, the CDR3 is TGTGCCAGCAGTTTTACAGGGGGCTCTAATGAAAAACTGTTTTTT.